Below, 25 T cell receptor beta chains from the same sample are listed, as sequenced in a study of read filtering for tumor transcriptome and immune sequencing. The library was built from 400 ng RNA with molecular barcoded adaptors for alpha/delta and beta/gamma chains. One entry per CDR3 protein results from TCRdb running MiXCR on the reads. This sample carries 45,000 to 50,000 distinct CDR3 sequences, roughly 12% of them seen once, and the ten largest clones take more than 12%. The specimen sequenced was a population of CD138-negative cells sorted from bone marrow. The receptors shown here come from a donor at least 40 years old with multiple myeloma.

This clonotype was observed at least ten times. The chain is built from TRBV29-1 and TRBJ2-3, with 7 bases fitting TRBD2. Trimming took 0 bases from V and 3 from J; bases not matched to a gene: 0. CDR1 SQVTM and CDR2 ANQGSEA come from the germline V gene. The CDR3 length is 13 residues. Here the CDR3 reads CSVEEGGTDTQYF. The CDR3 region has the DNA TGCAGCGTTGAAGAGGGAGGGACAGATACGCAGTATTTT.

Remarks on this clonotype: As the CDR3 is not closed by the conserved phenylalanine or tryptophan, this likely results from a read error. V and J are TRBV7-9 and TRBJ1-1; D may be TRBD1 (6 bases). CDR3 size: 14 residues. V was pared by 7 bases and J by 1 base, with 13 bases between. CDR1 and CDR2 from the germline V gene are SEHNR and FQNEAQ (reference sequence). CDR3 protein: CASIKGTPNTEAFI. The CDR3 bases are TGTGCCAGCATCAAAGGGACACCGAACACTGAAGCTTTCATT.

For this clonotype: Being one base from a much bigger clone, this may be a read error. The rearrangement links TRBV12-3 or TRBV12-4 to TRBJ1-5; no reliable D call. V gave up 2 bases and J gave up 7 bases, with 12 bases separating them. CDR3 size: 14 residues. CDR3: CASSLSEGGQPQHF. The DNA for the CDR3 is TGTGCCAGCAGTTTATCGGAGGGCGGACAGCCCCAGCATTTT.

Many counts were recorded for this clonotype. The chain carries TRBV12-3 or TRBV12-4 and TRBJ2-1, with D possibly being TRBD2 (5 bases). V was shortened by 3 bases and J by 10 bases, with 10 bases between the two germline ends. CDR3 length equals 12 residues. The CDR3 nucleotides read TGTGCCAGCAGTTTTTTGGACTTCGAGCAGTTCTTC. It encodes CASSFLDFEQFF.

Comment on this clonotype: This likely came from a read error, as a far larger clone is one base away. V gene TRBV5-5 combines with J gene TRBJ2-7; TRBD2 agrees at 12 bases. This CDR3 comprises 18 residues. The V gene's germline CDR1 is SGHKS and CDR2 YYEKEE (reference sequence). The V segment lost 4 bases and the J segment 7 bases; nucleotides outside the gene matches: 18. CDR3 DNA sequence: TGTGCCAGCAGCCCAGGGACTAGCGGGCCACCACGCAAGAATGAGCAGTACTTC. Protein: CASSPGTSGPPRKNEQYF.

Ten or more counts support this clonotype. The chain uses TRBV3-1 and TRBJ2-7, with 7 bases that match TRBD2. Trimming cost V 0 bases and J 0 bases; bases outside gene matches: 8. This CDR3 spans 17 amino acids. CDR1 and CDR2 (germline): LGHDT, YNNKEL (reference sequence). CDR3 DNA: TGTGCCAGCAGCCAAGATGGGGGGACTAAAAGCTCCTACGAGCAGTACTTC. It is translated as CASSQDGGTKSSYEQYF.

This clonotype was observed many times. The chain links TRBV18 to TRBJ2-1; 9 nucleotides agree with TRBD1. Germline V gene data show CDR1 as KGHSH and CDR2 as LQKENI. The CDR3 is 15 amino acids. The junction had 4 bases not matched to a gene; V was cut back by 3 bases and J by 4 bases. CDR3 region: CASSPRQGDYNEQFF. In DNA, the CDR3 is TGTGCCAGCTCACCGAGACAGGGGGATTACAATGAGCAGTTCTTC.

This clonotype was seen at least ten times. The chain couples TRBV7-2 to TRBJ2-1, with D hard to call. Germline loops: CDR1 SGHTA, CDR2 FQGNSA. The CDR3 sequence is 15 residues long. The V gene lost 1 base and the J gene lost 8 bases, with 15 bases spanning the gap. CDR3 sequence reads: CASSLDGLEADEQFF. The CDR3 DNA reads as TGTGCCAGCAGCTTAGACGGGCTAGAGGCCGATGAGCAGTTCTTC. Filled out from reference TRBV7-2 and TRBJ2-1, the complete variable domain reads GAGVSQSPSNKVTEKGKDVELRCDPISGHTALYWYRQSLGQGLEFLIYFQGNSAPDKSGLPSDRFSAERTGGSVSTLTIQRTQQEDSAVYLCASSLDGLEADEQFFGPGTRLTVL.

This clonotype was seen repeatedly, ten times or more. J is TRBJ2-3 and V is TRBV5-1; 11 nucleotides agree with TRBD2. The CDR3 covers 15 residues. Per germline, CDR1 SGHRS and CDR2 YFSETQ. V lost 4 bases to trimming and J lost 5 bases; unmatched junction nucleotides: 6. The CDR3 DNA reads TGCGCCAGCAGCCCTAGACTAGCGGGAATAGATACGCAGTATTTT. This encodes CASSPRLAGIDTQYF.

This clonotype was seen repeatedly, ten times or more. The chain combines TRBV27 with TRBJ2-7, with no clear D. Germline V gene data show CDR1 as MNHEY and CDR2 as SMNVEV (reference sequence). V was shortened by 5 bases and J by 2 bases, with 13 bases between the two germline ends. This CDR3 comprises 14 residues. The CDR3 sequence is CASSRSPSAYEQYF. In DNA form, the CDR3 reads TGTGCCAGCAGTCGGAGCCCGAGCGCCTACGAGCAGTACTTC.

Comments on this clonotype: Mismatch with germline at one junction end may stem from a read error. The V gene is TRBV6-5, the J gene TRBJ2-1; TRBD2 matches at 9 bases. The CDR3 is made up of 16 amino acids. CDR1 is MNHEY and CDR2 is SVGAGI in the germline V gene. The CDR3 reads CAGSPGLADTYNEQFF. CDR3 DNA: TGTGCCGGCAGTCCGGGACTAGCCGATACCTACAACGAGCAGTTCTTC.

This clonotype appeared many times. J is TRBJ2-7 and V is TRBV14; D is undetermined. Germline CDR1 reads SGHDN; CDR2 reads FVKESK. The CDR3 spans 12 residues. Trimming shortened V by 1 base and J by 2 bases, and 3 bases separated the two germline ends. CDR3 sequence: CASSQGTYEQYF. CDR3 bases: TGTGCCAGCAGCCAAGGTACCTACGAGCAGTACTTC.

This clonotype has a count of ten or more. The V and J genes are TRBV30 and TRBJ2-5; D perhaps matches TRBD2 (6 bases). The CDR3 loop spans 13 amino acids. V lost 0 bases and J lost 5, with 10 bases in between. CDR1 is GTSNPN and CDR2 is SVGIG in the germline V gene (reference sequence). The CDR3 protein is CAWSVRRGETQYF. DNA for the CDR3: TGTGCCTGGAGTGTTCGACGGGGGGAGACCCAGTACTTC. Using reference TRBV30 and TRBJ2-5 for the parts outside the CDR3, the full variable domain is SQTIHQWPATLVQPVGSPLSLECTVEGTSNPNLYWYRQAAGRGLQLLFYSVGIGQISSEVPQNLSASRPQDRQFILSSKKLLLSDSGFYLCAWSVRRGETQYFGPGTRLLVL.

Points on this clonotype: One end of the junction fails to match germline, which may point to a read error. The chain employs TRBV12-3 or TRBV12-4 and TRBJ2-2, with 13 bases lining up with TRBD2. The CDR3 is made up of 16 amino acids. CDR3 DNA sequence: TGTGCCAGCAGTCGTACTAGCGGGAGGGGGTCCGGGGAGCTGTTCTTT. It encodes CASSRTSGRGSGELFF.

This clonotype has at least ten counts. The chain couples TRBV7-9 to TRBJ2-1; TRBD2 agrees at 8 bases. The V gene end was trimmed by 3 bases and the J gene end by 8 bases; junction bases not matched to a gene: 6. The length of the CDR3 is 14 residues. The germline gives CDR1 SEHNR, CDR2 FQNEAQ (reference sequence). DNA for the CDR3: TGTGCCAGCAGCTTGGGGACTAGGGGGGATGAGCAGTTCTTC. Translated, it gives CASSLGTRGDEQFF.

At least ten counts were recorded for this clonotype. The rearrangement uses TRBV5-5 and TRBJ2-2; no clear D gene. Looked up from germline, CDR1 is SGHKS and CDR2 is YYEKEE (reference sequence). The CDR3 runs 14 residues. Trimming removed 0 bases at V and 3 bases at J, with 6 bases between. CDR3 in amino acids: CASSLGRHTGELFF. The CDR3 DNA follows: TGTGCCAGCAGCTTGGGTCGGCACACCGGGGAGCTGTTTTTT.

The chain is built from TRBV4-1 and TRBJ2-3; TRBD2 aligns across 11 bases. Trimming removed 4 bases from V and 4 bases from J; junction bases left unmatched: 4. The CDR3 consists of 15 residues. From germline, CDR1 is MGHRA and CDR2 YSYEKL. The CDR3 sequence is CASSLAGGPADTQYF. The CDR3 coding sequence is TGCGCCAGCAGCCTAGCGGGAGGGCCGGCAGATACGCAGTATTTT.

As concerns this clonotype: A much larger clone differs from this one at a single base, so this may be a read error. This chain connects TRBV6-1 to TRBJ2-1; no clear D gene. Germline-derived CDR1 and CDR2 are MNHNS and SASEGT. The CDR3 extends over 15 amino acids. CDR3 amino acids: CASSNREYAYNGQFF. The CDR3 DNA reads as TGTGCCAGCAGCAACCGTGAGTACGCCTACAATGGGCAGTTCTTC.

In its sample, this clonotype was seen many times. The rearrangement links TRBV29-1 to TRBJ1-1; 7 bases match TRBD1. This CDR3 spans 16 amino acids. Germline assignment: CDR1 SQVTM and CDR2 ANQGSEA. J was trimmed by 0 bases and V by 4 bases; bases with no gene match: 11. This CDR3 is CSVALQGQIMNTEAFF. DNA of the CDR3: TGCAGCGTTGCTTTACAGGGACAGATCATGAACACTGAAGCTTTCTTT.

As to this clonotype: Mismatch with germline at one junction end may stem from a read error. This sequence joins TRBV29-1 and TRBJ2-1; no firm D call. Germline CDR1 is SQVTM and CDR2 is ANQGSEA. The CDR3 totals 12 residues. DNA of the CDR3: TGCAGCGTTGATAAAGCTTACAAGGAGCAGCTCTTC. As protein: CSVDKAYKEQLF.

This clonotype was counted at least ten times. This chain joins TRBV12-3 or TRBV12-4 and TRBJ2-4; D remains unclear. V lost 2 bases, J lost 7 bases, and 9 bases lay in between. The CDR3 consists of 13 residues. CDR3 nucleotide sequence: TGTGCCAGCAGTTTAAGTGATCTGAACATTCAGTACTTC. Protein product: CASSLSDLNIQYF.

There are many counts of this clonotype. CDR3 nucleotide sequence: TGTGCCAGCGACAGGGAGGTCACAGATACGCAGTATTTT. It is translated as CASDREVTDTQYF. This chain connects TRBV2 to TRBJ2-3; the D gene is possibly TRBD1 (7 bases). The V and J ends lost 8 bases and 2 bases respectively, with 11 bases between them. CDR1 SNHLY and CDR2 FYNNEI come from the germline V gene. The CDR3 consists of 13 residues.

This clonotype was seen a handful of times. The junction departs from germline at one end; a sequencing error may be responsible. CDR3 coding DNA: TGTGCCAGCAGCCCCCAGGGGACTTCAAACACCGGGGAGCTGCTTTTT. Its protein product is CASSPQGTSNTGELLF. The chain is built from TRBV7-3 and TRBJ2-2; possibly TRBD1 or TRBD2 for D (6 bases each). Germline V lookup: CDR1 SGHTA, CDR2 FQGTGA. The CDR3 length is 16 residues.

This clonotype was found many times. This chain connects TRBV7-8 to TRBJ2-5; D may be TRBD2 (5 bases). Germline CDR1 SGHVS, CDR2 FQNEAQ. The CDR3 is 14 residues long. Trimming took off 6 bases at V and 2 bases at J, with 13 bases between the two ends. Here the CDR3 DNA reads TGTGCCAGCAGACCAGCGGATAGACAAGAGACCCAGTACTTC. Encoded protein: CASRPADRQETQYF.

This clonotype appeared many times. The V and J genes are TRBV19 and TRBJ2-3; no clear D gene. Germline V gene sequence: CDR1 LNHDA, CDR2 SQIVND (reference sequence). Trimming pared 5 bases from V and 9 bases from J, leaving 12 bases between. This CDR3 region has 12 residues. The CDR3 region is CASSPPTETQYF. DNA of the CDR3: TGTGCCAGTAGTCCTCCGACGGAGACGCAGTATTTT.